This T cell receptor beta chain was captured in a study of neurological immune-mediated disorders. CDR1 and CDR2 from the germline V gene are MNHNS and SASEGT. Trimming removed 1 base from V and 4 bases from J, with 22 bases in between. This CDR3 is built from 18 residues. 2 million PBMCs stored at -80 C were the source of the unsorted libraries. Synthesis of cDNA used 5'RACE (with 10-nucleotide random UMIs). One entry per CDR3 protein results from TCRdb running MiXCR on the 5' RACE reads. This table holds 59,000 or so distinct CDR3 sequences, about an eighth found once. The sample holds a few counts of this clonotype. Antigen unknown. Study observations and caveats: Private repertoires in all groups were suggested, as expanded clones shared no CDR3 amino acid sequences across subjects.

This TCR derives from a woman aged 60-75 years with HTLV-1-associated myelopathy (HAM/TSP). The gene calls are TRBV6-1 and TRBJ1-2; maybe TRBD1 (5 bases). Sequencing was done on a sample of PBMCs. CDR3 bases: TGTGCCAGCAGTGAAGTAGGGGATCGCGGGGGAGGGAGCTATGGCTACACCTTC. Protein: CASSEVGDRGGGSYGYTF.